Shown below are 15 T cell receptor beta chains from a single sample sequenced in a study of blood T cell repertoires in COVID-19. This table comes from immunoSEQ multiplex PCR, and its TCRdb copy is limited to in-frame clones, with some not included. This sample yields around 91,000 clones, of which over 75% are seen a single time; 9.5% to 15% belongs to the top ten. Source material: peripheral blood. The source of these receptors is a human donor in a cohort sampled during active COVID-19.

The V call is TRBV4-1, the J call TRBJ1-2, with 9 nucleotides matching TRBD1. The CDR3 extends over 14 amino acids. V shed 5 bases, J shed 5 bases, and the junction held 6 bases outside the gene matches. Germline V gene lookup returns CDR1 MGHRA and CDR2 YSYEKL. CDR3 amino acids: CASSSDRGRYGYTF. CDR3 DNA sequence: TGCGCCAGCAGCTCGGACAGGGGCCGGTATGGCTACACCTTC.

J is TRBJ2-7 and V is TRBV7-9; possibly TRBD1 for D (6 bases). This CDR3 contains 14 residues. The V and J ends lost 5 bases and 6 bases respectively, with 17 bases between them. Germline assignment: CDR1 SEHNR and CDR2 FQNEAQ (reference sequence). The CDR3 coding sequence is TGTGCCAGCAGCCCACAGGGTACTTCGGGCGAGCAGTACTTC. Protein sequence: CASSPQGTSGEQYF.

The chain carries TRBV5-5 and TRBJ2-5; D is perhaps TRBD1 (6 bases). This CDR3 is 14 amino acids long. Trimming left V 4 bases short and J 2 bases short, with 12 bases between. Germline loops: CDR1 SGHKS, CDR2 YYEKEE (reference sequence). The CDR3 here is CASSITGRQETQYF. The CDR3 DNA follows: TGTGCCAGCAGCATCACAGGGCGACAAGAGACCCAGTACTTC. The whole variable domain, remainder taken from reference TRBV5-5 and TRBJ2-5, is DAGVTQSPTHLIKTRGQQVTLRCSPISGHKSVSWYQQVLGQGPQFIFQYYEKEERGRGNFPDRFSARQFPNYSSELNVNALLLGDSALYLCASSITGRQETQYFGPGTRLLVL.

The chain recombines TRBV18 with TRBJ2-3; 9 nucleotides match TRBD1. V gave up 4 bases and J gave up 5 bases; unmatched junction bases: 16. There are 18 residues in the CDR3. Looked up from germline, CDR1 is KGHSH and CDR2 is LQKENI. The CDR3 loop reads CASSQILIQTGGGDTQYF. CDR3 DNA: TGTGCCAGCTCACAGATCCTCATACAGACAGGGGGAGGAGATACGCAGTATTTT.

V gene TRBV7-2 combines with J gene TRBJ2-5; tentatively, D is TRBD2 (5 bases). This CDR3 comprises 14 residues. The V gene's germline CDR1 is SGHTA and CDR2 FQGNSA. Trimming took off 3 bases at V and 3 bases at J, with 11 bases between the two ends. The CDR3 protein is CASSFPGVKETQYF. The CDR3 coding sequence is TGTGCCAGCAGCTTTCCCGGGGTAAAAGAGACCCAGTACTTC.

V usage is TRBV19 and J usage is TRBJ1-2; perhaps TRBD1 as D (5 bases). The ends were cut back, 6 bases at V and 7 bases at J, with 30 bases in the middle. There are 18 residues in the CDR3. Germline CDR1 LNHDA, CDR2 SQIVND (reference sequence). The CDR3 region has the DNA TGTGCCAGTAGGAACCCGAAGGGGCCCCACCCGTCGGTTGGTGGCTACACCTTC. Encoded protein: CASRNPKGPHPSVGGYTF.

The genes are TRBV19 and TRBJ2-1; 8 nucleotides agree with TRBD2. The CDR3 sequence is 15 residues long. The germline V gene encodes CDR1 LNHDA and CDR2 SQIVND (reference sequence). V shed 5 bases, J shed 0 bases, and the junction held 3 bases outside the gene matches. The DNA for the CDR3 is TGTGCCAGTAGTGGGGCGGGGGGCTCCTACAATGAGCAGTTCTTC. Protein sequence: CASSGAGGSYNEQFF. Variable domain in full (rest from reference TRBV19 and TRBJ2-1): DGGITQSPKYLFRKEGQNVTLSCEQNLNHDAMYWYRQDPGQGLRLIYYSQIVNDFQKGDIAEGYSVSREKKESFPLTVTSAQKNPTAFYLCASSGAGGSYNEQFFGPGTRLTVL.

The V call is TRBV7-2, the J call TRBJ2-1; TRBD2 matches 10 bases. Germline V gene data show CDR1 as SGHTA and CDR2 as FQGNSA. Trimming took 5 bases from V and 4 from J; bases not matched to a gene: 8. The CDR3 runs 16 residues. The CDR3 region is CASSPLGTSVYNEQFF. The CDR3 DNA sequence: TGTGCCAGCAGCCCCTTAGGGACTAGCGTTTACAATGAGCAGTTCTTC. The full variable domain, completed using reference TRBV7-2 and TRBJ2-1, is GAGVSQSPSNKVTEKGKDVELRCDPISGHTALYWYRQSLGQGLEFLIYFQGNSAPDKSGLPSDRFSAERTGGSVSTLTIQRTQQEDSAVYLCASSPLGTSVYNEQFFGPGTRLTVL.

The rearrangement joins TRBV30 to TRBJ1-2, with D perhaps matching TRBD1 (5 bases). V was pared by 3 bases and J by 3 bases, with 11 bases between. Germline V gene lookup returns CDR1 GTSNPN and CDR2 SVGIG (reference sequence). The CDR3 is made up of 13 amino acids. DNA of the CDR3: TGTGCCTGGAGCGAACAGGAATACTATGGCTACACCTTC. It specifies CAWSEQEYYGYTF.

The chain is built from TRBV25-1 and TRBJ1-1; TRBD1 is a possible D gene (5 bases). Trimming removed 6 bases from V and 7 bases from J, with 18 bases in between. The germline V gene has CDR1 MGHDK and CDR2 SYGVNS. The CDR3 runs to 14 residues. The CDR3 DNA is TGTGCCAGCAGAGGGTCTGGGGGGGTAAATGAAGCTTTCTTT. Protein: CASRGSGGVNEAFF.

In nucleotides, the CDR3 is TGTGCCAGCAGCGTCCGGGACAGGGACTCCGAGCAGTACTTC. Translated, it gives CASSVRDRDSEQYF. The chain links TRBV9 to TRBJ2-7, with 9 bases lining up with TRBD1. Germline V gene lookup returns CDR1 SGDLS and CDR2 YYNGEE. With 2 bases clipped from V and 6 bases from J, the junction kept 6 bases outside the gene matches. CDR3 length: 14 residues.

The chain has TRBV5-1 and TRBJ2-1, with 14 bases lining up with TRBD2. CDR1 is SGHRS and CDR2 is YFSETQ in the germline V gene. The CDR3 is 18 residues long. V lost 4 bases and J lost 2; bases outside the gene matches: 8. The CDR3 loop reads CASSRLAGGPSPYNEQFF. CDR3 coding DNA: TGCGCCAGCAGCCGACTAGCGGGAGGGCCGAGCCCCTACAATGAGCAGTTCTTC.

This clone was seen a single time. The CDR3 DNA sequence: TGTGCCAGCAGTGAAGCCCGAATTGGGACTGATACGCAGTATTTT. Protein sequence: CASSEARIGTDTQYF. The chain has TRBV6-1 and TRBJ2-3; the D gene is possibly TRBD2 (6 bases). This CDR3 is built from 15 residues. V lost 0 bases and J lost 6, with 13 bases in between. CDR1 is MNHNS, CDR2 SASEGT, per germline.

V gene TRBV19 combines with J gene TRBJ1-5, with 11 nucleotides matching TRBD1. V lost 7 bases to trimming and J lost 6 bases; unmatched junction nucleotides: 8. The CDR3 consists of 15 residues. From germline, CDR1 is LNHDA and CDR2 SQIVND (reference sequence). CDR3 in amino acids: CASTRDRGDAQPQHF. Here the CDR3 DNA reads TGTGCCAGTACCAGGGACAGGGGGGACGCTCAGCCCCAGCATTTT.

This clone was detected only once. The genes are TRBV15 and TRBJ2-7; TRBD2 aligns across 7 bases. Germline lookup yields CDR1 LNHNV and CDR2 YYDKDF (reference sequence). Germline trimming cut 6 bases from V and 3 bases from J; bases unmatched to any gene: 8. The CDR3 runs to 14 residues. The CDR3 nucleotides read TGTGCCACCAGGGGGGGAGGGGATTTCTACGAGCAGTACTTC. This translates into CATRGGGDFYEQYF. The full variable domain, completed using reference TRBV15 and TRBJ2-7, is DAMVIQNPRYQVTQFGKPVTLSCSQTLNHNVMYWYQQKSSQAPKLLFHYYDKDFNNEADTPDNFQSRRPNTSFCFLDIRSPGLGDTAMYLCATRGGGDFYEQYFGPGTRLTVT.